This TCR beta chain appears in the sequencing data of a study of T cell responses to AZD1222 COVID-19 vaccine. Note on this clone: Its specificity is not known.

The V end lost 7 bases, the J end lost 0 bases, and 16 bases lay between the germline ends. The CDR3 runs to 16 residues. Germline lookup yields CDR1 LNHDA and CDR2 SQIVND (reference sequence). Produced via immunoSEQ multiplex PCR; TCRdb's table is partial and in-frame only. The repertoire holds fewer than 90,000 clones, with about 85% as singletons. Study-wide results and caveats: Donors skewed white British and female; clonal diversity was possibly underestimated. Regions 160-218 and 743-854 dominated among vaccine-associated CD4 TCRs spanning spike. Two AZD1222 doses significantly raised spike-specific TCR breadth and depth over controls.

This receptor was taken from an adult in good health. The material was peripheral blood, obtained on day 0 of AZD1222 vaccination. The J gene is TRBJ1-5, the V gene TRBV19; D might be TRBD1 (6 bases). In DNA form, the CDR3 reads TGTGCCAGTACCCCAAGGGGGGGTTTTAGCAATCAGCCCCAGCATTTT. The encoded protein is CASTPRGGFSNQPQHF.